This note documents a single TCR beta chain sequence. The antigen is undetermined. These data come from a study of Ad26.COV2.S vaccination and SARS-CoV-2 variants. CDR3 length: 16 amino acids. CDR1 KGHDR and CDR2 SFDVKD come from the germline V gene. V dropped 6 bases and J dropped 2; count of bases not matched to a gene: 8. The study, taken as a whole, reports: Analyses that measured TCR breadth and depth may have underestimated total T cell responses.

Assay used: immunoSEQ multiplex PCR; TCRdb lists only in-frame clones, some missing. The table has 350,000 to 500,000 clones, about 90% seen once. The treatment was: roughly 20 received Ad26.COV2.S at low or high dose, single or two shots; about five received placebo; per-sample allocation not given. Day 63 after the first injection of vaccine or placebo was the sampling time. The V gene is TRBV24-1, the J gene TRBJ1-5; 8 bases map to TRBD1. The sample consisted of peripheral blood, taken in a trial of Ad26.COV2.S vaccine versus placebo. This receptor was identified in a person between 18 and 65 years old who received the Ad26.COV2.S COVID-19 vaccine or a placebo. Written as DNA, the CDR3 is TGTGCCACCAGTAAGAATGGACAGGGAGGCAATCAGCCCCAGCATTTT. Encoded protein: CATSKNGQGGNQPQHF.